Below, 11 T cell receptor beta chains from the same sample are listed, as sequenced in a study of CD8+ T cells in alopecia areata. Sequencing relied on a cDNA template that was reverse transcribed from extracted RNA. The table came from immunoSEQ multiplex PCR; TCRdb's copy has only in-frame clones and leaves some out. This table holds about 150,000 clones, around 50% found once. The sequencing used CD8+ T cells sorted from blood, collected at week 0. The receptor set was obtained from a human donor with alopecia areata.

The chain joins TRBV6-6 to TRBJ2-1, with D perhaps TRBD1 (6 bases). V gave up 5 bases and J gave up 7 bases, with 15 bases separating them. Germline assignment: CDR1 MNHNY and CDR2 SVGAGI (reference sequence). CDR3 size: 14 residues. The CDR3 coding sequence is TGTGCCAGCAGTCCAACAGGGTTCGGGAATGAGCAGTTCTTC. Translated: CASSPTGFGNEQFF.

J is TRBJ1-5 and V is TRBV19; 9 nucleotides agree with TRBD1. Germline assignment: CDR1 LNHDA and CDR2 SQIVND (reference sequence). The CDR3 has 17 residues. Trimming at V came to 6 bases and at J to 6 bases, leaving 15 bases not matched to a gene. CDR3 region: CASRERTGGSRRQPQHF. DNA for the CDR3: TGTGCCAGTAGAGAAAGAACAGGGGGCTCGCGGCGTCAGCCCCAGCATTTT.

This clone was seen only a few times. V is TRBV29-1 and J is TRBJ2-1; tentative D call: TRBD1 (6 bases). The V end lost 3 bases, the J end lost 8 bases, and 8 bases lay between the germline ends. The germline V gene has CDR1 SQVTM and CDR2 ANQGSEA. The CDR3 is made up of 11 amino acids. The CDR3 region is CSVDRGDEQFF. The DNA of the CDR3 is TGCAGCGTTGACAGGGGCGATGAGCAGTTCTTC.

This clone has ten or more counts. The rearrangement links TRBV27 to TRBJ1-5; no definite D call. Trimming took 5 bases from V and 2 from J, leaving 7 bases between them. Germline CDR1 reads MNHEY; CDR2 reads SMNVEV (reference sequence). The CDR3 is 13 amino acids. CDR3 sequence: CASSPMGNQPQHF. CDR3 DNA sequence: TGTGCCAGCAGTCCGATGGGCAATCAGCCCCAGCATTTT.

In its sample, this clone was seen a few times. The CDR3 DNA reads as TGTGCCAGTAGTACCCCTGGCGGGGGGTTTGACGGGGAGCTGTTTTTT. It yields the protein CASSTPGGGFDGELFF. The V and J genes are TRBV19 and TRBJ2-2; 8 nucleotides match TRBD2. The length of the CDR3 is 16 residues. V trimming: 4 bases; J trimming: 7 bases; junction bases outside the gene matches: 11. CDR1 is LNHDA and CDR2 is SQIVND in the germline V gene (reference sequence). The complete variable domain, with remaining parts taken from reference TRBV19 and TRBJ2-2, reads DGGITQSPKYLFRKEGQNVTLSCEQNLNHDAMYWYRQDPGQGLRLIYYSQIVNDFQKGDIAEGYSVSREKKESFPLTVTSAQKNPTAFYLCASSTPGGGFDGELFFGEGSRLTVL.

V is TRBV7-9 and J is TRBJ1-6, with TRBD1 identical over 7 bases. The CDR3 is 14 residues long. CDR1 is SEHNR and CDR2 is FQNEAQ in the germline V gene (reference sequence). V shed 8 bases and J 9 bases; nucleotides not matched to a gene: 10. The CDR3 loop is CASRKTGSGSPLHF. The CDR3 coding sequence is TGTGCCAGCCGGAAGACAGGGAGTGGTTCACCCCTCCACTTT. Drawing the rest from reference TRBV7-9 and TRBJ1-6, the complete variable domain is DTGVSQNPRHKITKRGQNVTFRCDPISEHNRLYWYRQTLGQGPEFLTYFQNEAQLEKSRLLSDRFSAERPKGSFSTLEIQRTEQGDSAMYLCASRKTGSGSPLHFGNGTRLTVT.

This clone has just a few counts. CDR3: CASSSVFNEQFF. In DNA, the CDR3 is TGTGCCAGCAGTTCAGTGTTCAATGAGCAGTTCTTC. The V gene is TRBV28, the J gene TRBJ2-1; D is unresolved. Germline-derived CDR1 and CDR2 are MDHEN and SYDVKM. This CDR3 comprises 12 residues. Trimming removed 4 bases at V and 6 bases at J, with 7 bases between.

J is TRBJ2-2 and V is TRBV29-1, with no clear D. Trimming shortened V by 8 bases and J by 3 bases, and 4 bases separated the two germline ends. The CDR3 has 10 residues. The germline gives CDR1 SQVTM, CDR2 ANQGSEA. Here the CDR3 DNA reads TGCAGCTCCGACACCGGGGAGCTGTTTTTT. The encoded protein is CSSDTGELFF.

The chain combines TRBV2 with TRBJ1-1, with D hard to call. CDR3 length equals 15 residues. Trimming took 3 bases from V and 1 from J, leaving 12 bases between them. Germline V gene lookup returns CDR1 SNHLY and CDR2 FYNNEI. CDR3 residues: CASSERGNQNTEAFF. In DNA, the CDR3 is TGTGCCAGCAGTGAGCGTGGAAATCAGAACACTGAAGCTTTCTTT.

This clone was seen more than once but under ten times. The chain carries TRBV5-6 and TRBJ1-5; TRBD1 agrees at 11 bases. With V trimmed by 4 bases and J by 7 bases, 7 bases remained unmatched. This CDR3 is built from 15 residues. The germline CDR1 and CDR2 sequences are SGHDT and YYEEEE. The DNA of the CDR3 is TGTGCCAGCAGCATGGGGACAGGGGGACAGCAGCCCCAGCATTTT. It yields the protein CASSMGTGGQQPQHF.

The chain recombines TRBV30 with TRBJ2-2, with a weak D call TRBD1 (6 bases). V lost 2 bases and J 0 bases, leaving 13 bases between the germline ends. Germline V gene lookup returns CDR1 GTSNPN and CDR2 SVGIG (reference sequence). The CDR3 sequence is 16 residues long. The CDR3 is CAWSRGTRANTGELFF. CDR3 bases: TGTGCCTGGAGTAGGGGGACACGGGCGAACACCGGGGAGCTGTTTTTT.